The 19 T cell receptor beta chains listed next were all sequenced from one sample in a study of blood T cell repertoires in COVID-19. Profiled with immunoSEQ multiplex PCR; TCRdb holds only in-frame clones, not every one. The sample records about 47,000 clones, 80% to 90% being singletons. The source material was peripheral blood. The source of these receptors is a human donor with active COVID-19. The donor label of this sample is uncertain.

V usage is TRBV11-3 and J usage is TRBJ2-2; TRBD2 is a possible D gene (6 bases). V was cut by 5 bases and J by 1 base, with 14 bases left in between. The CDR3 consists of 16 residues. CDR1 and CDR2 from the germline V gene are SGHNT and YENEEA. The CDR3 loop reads CASSPAGPKNTGELFF. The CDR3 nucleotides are TGTGCCAGCAGCCCTGCGGGACCGAAGAACACCGGGGAGCTGTTTTTT.

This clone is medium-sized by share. The CDR3 loop is CASSYSGEQYF. The CDR3 DNA follows: TGTGCCAGCAGTTATTCCGGGGAGCAGTACTTC. The chain links TRBV2 to TRBJ2-7; D gene ambiguous. CDR1 SNHLY and CDR2 FYNNEI come from the germline V gene. This CDR3 has 11 residues. Trimming stripped 5 bases from V and 7 bases from J, with 9 bases between.

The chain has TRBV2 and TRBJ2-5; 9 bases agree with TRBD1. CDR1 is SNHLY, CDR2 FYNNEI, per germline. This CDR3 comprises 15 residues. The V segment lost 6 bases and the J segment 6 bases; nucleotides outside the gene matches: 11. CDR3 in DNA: TGTGCCAGCAGAGCTTCCGGGACAGGGATCCAGACCCAGTACTTC. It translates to CASRASGTGIQTQYF.

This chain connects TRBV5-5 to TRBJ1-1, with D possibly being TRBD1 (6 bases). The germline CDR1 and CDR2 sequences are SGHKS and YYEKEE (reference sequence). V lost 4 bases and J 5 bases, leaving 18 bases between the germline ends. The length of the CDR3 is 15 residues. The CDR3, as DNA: TGTGCCAGCAGCCCTACGGCGGGGGGCTATACTGAAGCTTTCTTT. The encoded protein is CASSPTAGGYTEAFF.

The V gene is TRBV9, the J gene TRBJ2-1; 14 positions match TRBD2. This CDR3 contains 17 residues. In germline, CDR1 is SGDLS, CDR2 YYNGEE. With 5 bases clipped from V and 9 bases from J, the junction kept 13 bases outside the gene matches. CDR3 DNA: TGTGCCAGCAGTGAACCGGGACTAGCGGGAGTCGATAGTGAGCAGTTCTTC. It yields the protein CASSEPGLAGVDSEQFF.

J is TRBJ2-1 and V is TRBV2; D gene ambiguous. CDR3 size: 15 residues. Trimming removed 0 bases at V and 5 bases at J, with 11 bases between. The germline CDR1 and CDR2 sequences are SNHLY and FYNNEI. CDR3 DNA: TGTGCCAGCAGTGAAGCGCTGGCTTCCCACAATGAGCAGTTCTTC. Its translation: CASSEALASHNEQFF.

The CDR3 is CSVAEGQGPDTQYF. The CDR3 DNA reads TGCAGCGTGGCCGAGGGACAGGGACCAGATACGCAGTATTTT. The V call is TRBV29-1, the J call TRBJ2-3; 9 bases map to TRBD1. Trimming removed 6 bases from V and 4 bases from J; junction bases left unmatched: 8. Per the germline V gene, CDR1 is SQVTM and CDR2 is ANQGSEA. CDR3 length: 14 amino acids.

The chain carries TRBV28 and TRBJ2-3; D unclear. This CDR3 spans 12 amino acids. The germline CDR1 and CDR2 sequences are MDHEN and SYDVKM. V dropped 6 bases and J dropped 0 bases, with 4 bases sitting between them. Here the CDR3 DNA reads TGTGCCAGCAGGACTAGCACAGATACGCAGTATTTT. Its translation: CASRTSTDTQYF.

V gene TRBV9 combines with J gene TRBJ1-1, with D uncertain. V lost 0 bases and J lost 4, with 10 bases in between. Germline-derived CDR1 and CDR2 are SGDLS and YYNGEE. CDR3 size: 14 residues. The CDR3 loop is CASSVEVGSTEAFF. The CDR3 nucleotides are TGTGCCAGCAGCGTAGAAGTTGGCAGCACTGAAGCTTTCTTT.

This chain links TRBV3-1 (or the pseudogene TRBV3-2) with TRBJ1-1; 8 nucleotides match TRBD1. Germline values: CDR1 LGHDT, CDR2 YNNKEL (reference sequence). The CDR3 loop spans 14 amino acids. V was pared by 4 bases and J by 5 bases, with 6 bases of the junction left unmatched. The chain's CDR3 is CASSPRGRETEAFF. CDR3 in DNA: TGTGCCAGCAGCCCCAGGGGGCGTGAGACTGAAGCTTTCTTT.

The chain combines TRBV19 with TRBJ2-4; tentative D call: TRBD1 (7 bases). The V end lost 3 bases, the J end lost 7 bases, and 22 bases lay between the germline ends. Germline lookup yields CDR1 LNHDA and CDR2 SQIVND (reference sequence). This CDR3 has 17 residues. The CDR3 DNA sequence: TGTGCCAGTAGTATGATAATGGAGGGACAGAGGGCGAACATTCAGTACTTC. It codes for CASSMIMEGQRANIQYF.

The CDR3 sequence: CASMPSTEAFF. The CDR3 DNA sequence: TGTGCCAGCATGCCGAGCACTGAAGCTTTCTTT. This rearrangement joins TRBV2 to TRBJ1-1; D is undetermined. This CDR3 comprises 11 residues. Germline V lookup: CDR1 SNHLY, CDR2 FYNNEI. Trimming removed 7 bases at V and 4 bases at J, with 7 bases between.

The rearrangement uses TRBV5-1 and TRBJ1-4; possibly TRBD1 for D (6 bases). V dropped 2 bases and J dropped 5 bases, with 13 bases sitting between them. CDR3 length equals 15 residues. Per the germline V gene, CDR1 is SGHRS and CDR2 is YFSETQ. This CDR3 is CASSFGGTPNEKLFF. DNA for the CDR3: TGCGCCAGCAGCTTTGGTGGGACACCCAATGAAAAACTGTTTTTT.

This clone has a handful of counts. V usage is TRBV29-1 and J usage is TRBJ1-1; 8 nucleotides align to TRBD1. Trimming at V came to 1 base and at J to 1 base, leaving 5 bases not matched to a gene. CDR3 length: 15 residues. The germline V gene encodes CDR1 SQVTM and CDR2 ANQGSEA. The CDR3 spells CSVEGYRGKNTEAFF. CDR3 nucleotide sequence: TGCAGCGTTGAAGGTTACAGGGGGAAGAACACTGAAGCTTTCTTT.

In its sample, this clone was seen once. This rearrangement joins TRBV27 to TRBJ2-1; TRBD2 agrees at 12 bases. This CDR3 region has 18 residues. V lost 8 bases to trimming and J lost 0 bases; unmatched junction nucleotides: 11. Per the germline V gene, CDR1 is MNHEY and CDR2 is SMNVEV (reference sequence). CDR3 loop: CASQGLAGDPSSYNEQFF. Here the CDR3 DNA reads TGTGCCAGCCAGGGACTAGCGGGTGACCCCAGCTCCTACAATGAGCAGTTCTTC.

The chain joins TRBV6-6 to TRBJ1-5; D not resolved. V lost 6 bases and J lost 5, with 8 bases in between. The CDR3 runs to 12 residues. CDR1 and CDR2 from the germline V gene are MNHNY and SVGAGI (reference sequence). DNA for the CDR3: TGTGCCAGCAGGCGACTAGATCAGCCCCAGCATTTT. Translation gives CASRRLDQPQHF.

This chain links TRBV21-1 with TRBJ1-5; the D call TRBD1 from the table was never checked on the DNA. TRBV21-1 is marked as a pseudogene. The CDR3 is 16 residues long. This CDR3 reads CASSNRDRGCNQPQHF. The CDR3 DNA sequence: TGTGCCAGCAGCAACCGGGACAGGGGATGCAATCAGCCCCAGCATTTT.

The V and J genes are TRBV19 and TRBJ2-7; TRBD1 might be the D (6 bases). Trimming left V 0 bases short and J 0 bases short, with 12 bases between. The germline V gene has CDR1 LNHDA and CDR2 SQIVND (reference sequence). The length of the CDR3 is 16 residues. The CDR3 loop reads CASSIDYQGPSYEQYF. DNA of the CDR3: TGTGCCAGTAGTATAGATTACCAGGGGCCCTCCTACGAGCAGTACTTC. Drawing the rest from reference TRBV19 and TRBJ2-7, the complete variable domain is DGGITQSPKYLFRKEGQNVTLSCEQNLNHDAMYWYRQDPGQGLRLIYYSQIVNDFQKGDIAEGYSVSREKKESFPLTVTSAQKNPTAFYLCASSIDYQGPSYEQYFGPGTRLTVT.

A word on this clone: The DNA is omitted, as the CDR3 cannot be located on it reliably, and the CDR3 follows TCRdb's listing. CDR3 sequence reads: CASSKASTVACGNEQFF. The chain combines TRBV21-1 with TRBJ2-1; the table's D call TRBD1 went unverified against the DNA. TRBV21-1 is a pseudogene. The CDR3 length is 17 residues, termini included.